The 19 T cell receptor beta chains presented below share a single source sample, sequenced in a study of T cells in Graves' hyperthyroidism and ophthalmopathy. Amplified TCR beta CDR3 regions derived from RNA transcripts. The study used the HTBI primer set for a first-round RT-PCR of the TCR CDR3. TCRdb re-derived calls from the multiplex PCR reads in MiXCR, one entry per CDR3 protein. The sample has more than 500,000 distinct CDR3 sequences, about 45% seen once. Source material: peripheral blood or thyroid tissue (not recorded which). The receptors were sampled from an adult woman with Graves' disease, either hyperthyroidism or ophthalmopathy (not recorded which).

This clonotype was counted only a few times. The chain recombines TRBV10-3 with TRBJ2-5, with D possibly matching TRBD1 (5 bases). Trimming left V 0 bases short and J 4 bases short, with 9 bases between. The CDR3 has 14 residues. Germline CDR1 and CDR2: ENHRY and SYGVKD. The CDR3 spells CAISESAGSETQYF. CDR3 nucleotide sequence: TGTGCCATCAGTGAGTCAGCAGGGTCAGAGACCCAGTACTTC.

With respect to this clonotype: This clone may be a read error of a much larger clone one base away. J is TRBJ1-5 and V is TRBV19, with 8 bases matching TRBD1. The CDR3 sequence is 16 residues long. Germline V gene lookup returns CDR1 LNHDA and CDR2 SQIVND (reference sequence). Losses at the gene ends were 7 bases for V and 6 bases for J; bases not matched to a gene: 14. CDR3 nucleotide sequence: TGTGCCAGTACTACTACTTCGACAGGGGTGTCTCAGCCCCAGCATTTT. It is translated as CASTTTSTGVSQPQHF. The whole variable domain, remainder taken from reference TRBV19 and TRBJ1-5, is DGGITQSPKYLFRKEGQNVTLSCEQNLNHDAMYWYRQDPGQGLRLIYYSQIVNDFQKGDIAEGYSVSREKKESFPLTVTSAQKNPTAFYLCASTTTSTGVSQPQHFGDGTRLSIL.

The rearrangement uses TRBV7-9 and TRBJ2-2; 11 bases agree with TRBD2. The CDR3 runs to 16 residues. The V gene end was trimmed by 3 bases and the J gene end by 7 bases; junction bases not matched to a gene: 7. Germline values: CDR1 SEHNR, CDR2 FQNEAQ (reference sequence). The CDR3 DNA reads TGTGCCAGCAGCTTGGGACTAGCGGAAGCGGGCGGGGAGCTGTTTTTT. Its protein product is CASSLGLAEAGGELFF.

The chain recombines TRBV5-6 with TRBJ1-1; D gene uncertain. The germline V gene has CDR1 SGHDT and CDR2 YYEEEE. This CDR3 has 13 amino acids. Trimming took off 4 bases at V and 2 bases at J, with 9 bases between the two ends. CDR3 in DNA: TGTGCCAGCAGCCTGCCGGCCAACACTGAAGCTTTCTTT. This gives the protein CASSLPANTEAFF.

For this clonotype: The CDR3 does not close with the conserved phenylalanine or tryptophan, likely indicating a read error. It is unclear where the CDR3 begins or ends on the DNA, so no DNA is shown, and the CDR3 is as TCRdb lists it. CDR3 sequence: CASSQGTIV. The gene calls are TRBV3-1 and TRBJ1-4. 9 amino acids form the CDR3, both terminal residues included. Germline V lookup: CDR1 LGHDT, CDR2 YNNKEL (reference sequence).

This clonotype occurred many times. DNA of the CDR3: TGTGCCAGTAGTCAGGGGCGGAGTAATGAAAAACTGTTTTTT. Residues: CASSQGRSNEKLFF. The rearrangement links TRBV19 to TRBJ1-4; a possible D gene is TRBD1 (6 bases). The V end was cut by 5 bases, the J end by 4 bases, with 11 bases between. There are 14 residues in the CDR3. The germline V gene has CDR1 LNHDA and CDR2 SQIVND (reference sequence).

The V gene is TRBV10-3, the J gene TRBJ2-7, with 7 bases identical to TRBD2. Trimming at V came to 10 bases and at J to 3 bases, leaving 9 bases not matched to a gene. Germline CDR1 is ENHRY and CDR2 is SYGVKD. The CDR3 is 13 residues long. Here the CDR3 reads CATASGIGYEQYF. Here the CDR3 DNA reads TGTGCCACCGCAAGCGGGATCGGCTACGAGCAGTACTTC.

The table lists this clonotype with many counts. The V and J genes are TRBV20-1 and TRBJ2-7; D might be TRBD1 (5 bases). Trimming cost V 0 bases and J 0 bases, with 9 bases left between them. Germline-derived CDR1 and CDR2 are DFQATT and SNEGSKA (reference sequence). This CDR3 comprises 14 residues. Here the CDR3 reads CSARDWGTSYEQYF. The CDR3 DNA follows: TGCAGTGCTAGAGATTGGGGCACCTCCTACGAGCAGTACTTC.

The V and J genes are TRBV29-1 and TRBJ1-2; weak D call: TRBD1 (5 bases). This CDR3 comprises 14 residues. Trimming removed 6 bases at V and 4 bases at J, with 18 bases between. The germline V gene encodes CDR1 SQVTM and CDR2 ANQGSEA. In nucleotides, the CDR3 is TGCAGCGTCAAGGGACTAGCGGGAGGCTATGGCTACACCTTC. Encoded protein: CSVKGLAGGYGYTF.

This clonotype was seen only a few times. The chain links TRBV2 to TRBJ1-2; no firm D call. V lost 3 bases to trimming and J lost 3 bases, with 8 bases between them. This CDR3 has 13 residues. Germline V gene lookup returns CDR1 SNHLY and CDR2 FYNNEI. This chain's CDR3 is CASSDEGDYGYTF. The CDR3 DNA is TGTGCCAGCAGTGACGAGGGCGACTATGGCTACACCTTC.

The chain links TRBV7-2 to TRBJ1-2; D gene unclear. Per germline, CDR1 SGHTA and CDR2 FQGNSA. This CDR3 contains 14 residues. The V gene lost 1 base and the J gene lost 5 bases, with 11 bases spanning the gap. The CDR3 loop reads CASSLDAPAYGYTF. The CDR3 nucleotides are TGTGCCAGCAGCTTAGATGCGCCCGCGTATGGCTACACCTTC.

The sample holds many counts of this clonotype. The junction departs from germline at one end; a sequencing error may be responsible. This rearrangement joins TRBV7-2 to TRBJ1-5, with 9 nucleotides matching TRBD1. The CDR3 covers 15 residues. CDR1 is SGHTA and CDR2 is FQGNSA in the germline V gene. The CDR3 here is CASSLGGTGNQPQHF. In DNA, the CDR3 is TGTGCCAGCAGTTTAGGCGGGACAGGGAATCAGCCCCAGCATTTT.

This clonotype was counted between two and nine times. The rearrangement uses TRBV29-1 and TRBJ2-7, with D possibly being TRBD2 (5 bases). Trimming stripped 6 bases from V and 0 bases from J, with 12 bases between. The germline V gene has CDR1 SQVTM and CDR2 ANQGSEA. The length of the CDR3 is 13 residues. In DNA form, the CDR3 reads TGCAGCGTCGATACGGGAAGCTCCTACGAGCAGTACTTC. Translating it yields CSVDTGSSYEQYF.

This chain uses TRBV29-1 with TRBJ1-2; 12 bases line up with TRBD1. Germline lookup yields CDR1 SQVTM and CDR2 ANQGSEA. The ends lost 5 bases at V and 4 bases at J; junction bases unmatched: 5. The CDR3 is made up of 14 amino acids. CDR3 protein: CSVLGQGAGYGYTF. DNA for the CDR3: TGCAGCGTTTTGGGACAGGGGGCGGGCTATGGCTACACCTTC. Complete variable domain (other parts from reference TRBV29-1 and TRBJ1-2): SAVISQKPSRDICQRGTSLTIQCQVDSQVTMMFWYRQQPGQSLTLIATANQGSEATYESGFVIDKFPISRPNLTFSTLTVSNMSPEDSSIYLCSVLGQGAGYGYTFGSGTRLTVV.

A note on this clonotype: It may be a read error: a sequence one base away is much more abundant. This chain's CDR3 is CASSADRGGGVATYEQYF. The CDR3 nucleotides are TGTGCCAGTAGTGCCGACAGGGGTGGTGGGGTCGCAACTTACGAGCAGTACTTC. The rearrangement joins TRBV19 to TRBJ2-7; 8 nucleotides line up with TRBD1. The CDR3 contains 18 residues. V lost 5 bases to trimming and J lost 4 bases; unmatched junction nucleotides: 19. Germline V gene sequence: CDR1 LNHDA, CDR2 SQIVND (reference sequence).

This clonotype was observed once. A much larger clone sits a single nucleotide away, making a read error possible. The V call is TRBV7-2, the J call TRBJ2-2, with D possibly being TRBD2 (5 bases). CDR1 SGHTA and CDR2 FQGNSA come from the germline V gene. The V gene lost 5 bases and the J gene lost 8 bases, with 18 bases spanning the gap. This CDR3 spans 15 amino acids. The CDR3 DNA follows: TGTGCCAGCAGCCCAGATACGGCTAGCCGGGGGGAGCTGTTTTTT. Translation: CASSPDTASRGELFF.

This clonotype was counted at least ten times. The chain recombines TRBV24-1 with TRBJ2-2; D is perhaps TRBD1 or TRBD2 (6 bases each). V was trimmed by 3 bases and J by 2 bases, leaving 18 bases between them. The CDR3 loop spans 18 amino acids. Per the germline V gene, CDR1 is KGHDR and CDR2 is SFDVKD. CDR3 region: CATSDHRDGSGNTGELFF. The CDR3 bases are TGTGCCACCAGTGATCACAGGGACGGTAGCGGAAACACCGGGGAGCTGTTTTTT.

This clonotype appeared many times. The chain uses TRBV6-5 and TRBJ1-2; the D is unclear. CDR1 is MNHEY and CDR2 is SVGAGI in the germline V gene. CDR3 length: 15 amino acids. Trimming took 7 bases from V and 4 from J, leaving 19 bases between them. In nucleotides, the CDR3 is TGTGCCAGCAAAAAACCGACGGTGGTAGGCTATGGCTACACCTTC. Protein: CASKKPTVVGYGYTF.

This clonotype was counted many times. The genes are TRBV19 and TRBJ2-7, with D possibly matching TRBD2 (5 bases). Germline CDR1 reads LNHDA; CDR2 reads SQIVND (reference sequence). The CDR3 runs to 14 residues. V lost 5 bases, J lost 1 base, and 12 bases lay in between. CDR3 DNA: TGTGCCAGTAGTTTTTTGGGAGCTTCCTACGAGCAGTACTTC. Translated: CASSFLGASYEQYF.